This T cell receptor (beta chain) was identified in a study of blood T cell repertoires in COVID-19. Study summary: From T cells, B-cell-depleted T cells, or PBMCs came the material, which was cDNA or gDNA.

In the study's own analysis: The authors estimated nucleated cell counts from reference gene primer amplification. Assay used: immunoSEQ multiplex PCR; TCRdb lists only in-frame clones, some missing. V, J and clone size derive from that table, while D and trimming were established from the DNA sequence. The table shows 85,000 to 100,000 clones, with just over 90% occurring only once. The V gene end was trimmed by 3 bases and the J gene end by 8 bases; junction bases not matched to a gene: 12. Germline lookup yields CDR1 SGHRS and CDR2 YFSETQ. The CDR3 extends over 15 amino acids. This clonotype was obtained from a man in his sixties with acute or convalescent COVID-19. J is TRBJ1-2 and V is TRBV5-1, with 8 bases lining up with TRBD1. Sequencing used peripheral blood. The CDR3: CASSSSPDRVGGYTF. CDR3 nucleotides: TGCGCCAGCAGCTCCTCCCCGGACAGGGTAGGGGGCTACACCTTC.